This is a list of T cell receptor beta chains from one sample in a study of T cell repertoires in cytomegalovirus infection. Each CDR3 protein gets one entry after TCRdb re-called the reads with MiXCR. Of about 260,000 distinct CDR3 sequences listed, roughly 15% are singletons. The sequenced sample was PBMCs. These receptors were collected from a human donor in good health (CMV status not recorded). Some clones in this sample may be carry-over from other donors' samples. The CDR3 runs from the conserved cysteine through the conserved F or W. A D gene is named only where the DNA matches it firmly. Only part of the rows carry a size: once, few, many, or a class if the clone is expanded.

TGTGCCAGCATCGACAGTTTCGGCAATCAGCCCCAGCATTTT,CASIDSFGNQPQHF,TRBJ1-5,many,-,TRBV12-3/TRBV12-4
TGCGCCAGCAGCCTCATGAACCGGGACAGGGGCAATCAGCCCCAGCATTTT,CASSLMNRDRGNQPQHF,TRBJ1-5,-,TRBD1,TRBV4-1
TGCGCCAGCAGCCAAGATCTGGGGGGGAACACTAATGAAAAACTGTTTTTT,CASSQDLGGNTNEKLFF,TRBJ1-4,-,-,TRBV4-3
TGTGCCAGCAGCTCAATCGAGGGGAATTCGGGACAGCCCCAGCATTTT,CASSSIEGNSGQPQHF,TRBJ1-5,many,-,TRBV7-8
TGTGCCAGCAAACTACTGACAGGACCCTTATACGAGCAGTACTTC,CASKLLTGPLYEQYF,TRBJ2-7,many,-,TRBV6-2/TRBV6-3
TGTGCCAGCAGAAAACCGACGGGGGAGCAGTACTTC,CASRKPTGEQYF,TRBJ2-7,many,-,TRBV27
TGTGCCAGCACCTCCGCCCTTGGGGTGAACACTGAAGCTTTCTTT,CASTSALGVNTEAFF,TRBJ1-1,many,-,TRBV7-2
TGTGCCAGTATGGAGTATGAGCAGTTCTTC,CASMEYEQFF,TRBJ2-1,many,-,TRBV7-8
TGTGCCAGCAGCTTAGGCCGGACTAGCGGGCCGAGCTCCTACAATGAGCAGTTCTTC,CASSLGRTSGPSSYNEQFF,TRBJ2-1,many,TRBD2,TRBV7-9
TGCGCCAGCAGCCAGGGAGGTAAATGGGATTCACCCCTCCACTTT,CASSQGGKWDSPLHF,TRBJ1-6,many,-,TRBV4-1
TGTGCCAGCAGCACCGGACCTTTGGAGACGGATGGCTACACCTTC,CASSTGPLETDGYTF,TRBJ1-2,-,-,TRBV28
TGCAGCGTTGGGACGGGGGTCTACGAGCAGTACTTC,CSVGTGVYEQYF,TRBJ2-7,-,-,TRBV29-1
TGCAGTGCTAGGGGCCGGGGACAGCACGGCTACACCTTC,CSARGRGQHGYTF,TRBJ1-2,many,TRBD1,TRBV20-1
TGTGCCAGCAGTTTATTAGACAGGGGGGGTGGGGAGACCCAGTACTTC,CASSLLDRGGGETQYF,TRBJ2-5,many,TRBD1,TRBV12-3/TRBV12-4
TGTGCCAGCAGTTCTCGGACTAGCGGGGGGACGGCCCAGTACTTC,CASSSRTSGGTAQYF,TRBJ2-5,many,TRBD2,TRBV6-2/TRBV6-3
TGTGCCAGCAGTGAAAAGACAGGGGGTATCTCTGGGGCCAACGTCCTGACTTTC,CASSEKTGGISGANVLTF,TRBJ2-6,many,TRBD1,TRBV2
TGCAGTGCTCGGAAGGCAGGATCGTCCGGAACTAATGAAAAACTGTTTTTT,CSARKAGSSGTNEKLFF,TRBJ1-4,few,-,TRBV20-1
TGTGCCAGCAGTTCCGACAGGGCCTATGGCTACACCTTC,CASSSDRAYGYTF,TRBJ1-2,many,TRBD1,TRBV12-3/TRBV12-4
TGTGCCATCAGTGGAAACAGGGGGGAGAACACTGAAGCTTTCTTT,CAISGNRGENTEAFF,TRBJ1-1,few,TRBD1,TRBV10-3
TGTGCCAGCAGCGCTACCGGGGATTCACCCCTCCACTTT,CASSATGDSPLHF,TRBJ1-6,few,-,TRBV25-1
TGTGCCAGCAGTTACTCGGGGGGATTCGAGACCCAGTACTTC,CASSYSGGFETQYF,TRBJ2-5,few,-,TRBV6-6
TGTGCCACCAGCGGACTAGCGGGTTACAATGAGCAGTTCTTC,CATSGLAGYNEQFF,TRBJ2-1,few,TRBD2,TRBV15
TGTGCCATCAGTCCCGGGACATTGGCCACGCAGTATTTT,CAISPGTLATQYF,TRBJ2-3,many,-,TRBV10-3
TGTGCCACCATATCGGACGGAAATCCCGGAGGGGGCTACACCTTC,CATISDGNPGGGYTF,TRBJ1-2,many,-,TRBV19
TGTGCCAGCAGCCGGGGGTCGTCCTACGAGCAGTACTTC,CASSRGSSYEQYF,TRBJ2-7,few,-,TRBV7-3
TGTGCCAGCAGCCCTTCGAGCGGGAGCTACTACGAGCAGTACTTC,CASSPSSGSYYEQYF,TRBJ2-7,-,TRBD2,TRBV12-3/TRBV12-4
TGTGCCAGCAGTTCTCAGGGTGCCTACGAGCAGTACTTC,CASSSQGAYEQYF,TRBJ2-7,many,-,TRBV12-3/TRBV12-4
TGTGCCAGCAGCTTAATGAGCAATCAGCCCCAGCATTTT,CASSLMSNQPQHF,TRBJ1-5,-,-,TRBV7-9
TGCAGCGCCCGACAGGGTCCCGGGGAGCTGTTTTTT,CSARQGPGELFF,TRBJ2-2,-,TRBD1,TRBV29-1
TGTGCCAGCAGCTTGGACACATCTGGAAACACCATATATTTT,CASSLDTSGNTIYF,TRBJ1-3,-,-,TRBV25-1
TGTGCCAGCAGCCCAGGGGGCCCATCTGGCGAGCAGTACTTC,CASSPGGPSGEQYF,TRBJ2-7,many,TRBD1,TRBV7-8
TGTGCCAGCAGTCCTAACACTCGAGGGGTCGGCTATGGCTACACCTTC,CASSPNTRGVGYGYTF,TRBJ1-2,many,-,TRBV7-2
TGTGCCAGCAGTTACCCGAATCAGCAGATGAACACTGAAGCTTTCTTT,CASSYPNQQMNTEAFF,TRBJ1-1,many,-,TRBV6-2/TRBV6-3
TGTGCCAGCAGTGACCGTCGCACAGATACGCAGTATTTT,CASSDRRTDTQYF,TRBJ2-3,few,-,TRBV6-4
TGTGCCAGCAGCCCCACAGGGAATAATTCACCCCTCCACTTT,CASSPTGNNSPLHF,TRBJ1-6,few,-,TRBV11-2
TGCGCCAGCTCGCTTTTCGGAGGGGCCGACACTGAAGCTTTCTTT,CASSLFGGADTEAFF,TRBJ1-1,-,-,TRBV5-1
TGCAGCGTTGAGGGCTGGGACAACCAAGAGACCCAGTACTTC,CSVEGWDNQETQYF,TRBJ2-5,-,-,TRBV29-1
TGTGCCAGCAACGGCGGCTCCTATAATTCACCCCTCCACTTT,CASNGGSYNSPLHF,TRBJ1-6,-,-,TRBV28
TGTGCCAGCTCACAGGCGGACAGGGGTATGAACACTGAAGCTTTCTTT,CASSQADRGMNTEAFF,TRBJ1-1,-,TRBD1,TRBV18
TGTGCCAGCTCACCATCCGGACAGGGGGGTTACGAGCAGTACTTC,CASSPSGQGGYEQYF,TRBJ2-7,-,TRBD1,TRBV18
TGTGCCAGCAGTTTAGCGGGAGGGACGGATGAGCAGTTCTTC,CASSLAGGTDEQFF,TRBJ2-1,few,TRBD2,TRBV28
TGTGCCAGCAGCCCTAACAGGGGTGAACAGCCCCAGCATTTT,CASSPNRGEQPQHF,TRBJ1-5,few,TRBD1,TRBV3-1
TGTGCCAGCAGCGAGCCAGGGTTCGGAAACACCATATATTTT,CASSEPGFGNTIYF,TRBJ1-3,many,-,TRBV7-2
TGTGCCAGCAGTGTACAGGGGAATAAGAATCAGCCCCAGCATTTT,CASSVQGNKNQPQHF,TRBJ1-5,many,TRBD1,TRBV6-1
TGTGCCAGCTCACCACGCGTGGGCCTCACTGAAGCTTTCTTT,CASSPRVGLTEAFF,TRBJ1-1,few,-,TRBV18
TGTGCTAGCAGCTTAGGGATCGACAGCAATGAGCAGTTCTTC,CASSLGIDSNEQFF,TRBJ2-1,many,-,TRBV7-7
TGTGCCAGCAGCCTTACATGGTCCCTTCTTTCACCCCTCCACTTT,CASSLTWSLLSPLHF,TRBJ1-6,many,-,TRBV7-2
TGTGCCAGCAGCTCAAGGGACAGCAAAGAGACCCAGTACTTC,CASSSRDSKETQYF,TRBJ2-5,many,TRBD1,TRBV7-6
TGTGCCAGCAGTTTCAGGGGAGGCACAGATACGCAGTATTTT,CASSFRGGTDTQYF,TRBJ2-3,-,-,TRBV27
TGTGCCAGCAGCCCCGGGCGCCGACTAGCGAGCAATGAGCAGTTCTTC,CASSPGRRLASNEQFF,TRBJ2-1,few,TRBD2,TRBV7-3
TGTGCCAGCAGCCCGATAGCCGGATTTGGGCGGGGGCTTTGGTATTTT,CASSPIAGFGRGLWYF,TRBJ2-3,few,-,TRBV7-8
TGTGCCAGCATAAAAAGGAACATTCAGTACTTC,CASIKRNIQYF,TRBJ2-4,many,-,TRBV2
TGCAGCGTTGACGATACTAGCGGGGGGGGCACAGATACGCAGTATTTT,CSVDDTSGGGTDTQYF,TRBJ2-3,many,TRBD2,TRBV29-1
TGCAGTGCTAGGAAGAATAGAGCCAAAAACATTCAGTACTTC,CSARKNRAKNIQYF,TRBJ2-4,-,-,TRBV20-1